Shown below are 30 T cell receptor beta chains from a single sample sequenced in a study of CD8 T cells in Susac syndrome. It was with random hexamers that 0.5 to 1 ug RNA was reverse transcribed. TCRdb reprocessed the immunoSEQ multiplex PCR reads via MiXCR and lists one record per CDR3 protein. The data contain fewer than 150,000 distinct CDR3 sequences, 90% to 95% of them singletons. The sequencing sample was made of CD8+ T cells from PBMCs. The receptors stem from a human donor in good health.

Remarks on this clonotype: The germline gene is not matched at one end of the junction; a read error may be the cause. The chain is built from TRBV27 and TRBJ1-1; unclear D gene. Germline V gives CDR1 MNHEY, CDR2 SMNVEV (reference sequence). The CDR3 length is 13 residues. The CDR3 region has the DNA TGTGCCAGCCGTTTTATGGTGAACACTGAAGCTTTCTTT. It encodes CASRFMVNTEAFF.

This clonotype was found once. This chain connects TRBV4-3 to TRBJ2-7, with 8 bases that match TRBD2. V trimming: 1 base; J trimming: 12 bases; junction bases outside the gene matches: 14. The CDR3 sequence is 15 residues long. CDR1 LGHNA and CDR2 YSLEER come from the germline V gene. CDR3 bases: TGCGCCAGCAGCCAAGCCCTAGGGTTAGCGGGGCCTCTGTACTTC. Translating gives CASSQALGLAGPLYF.

The chain couples TRBV29-1 to TRBJ1-2; possible D gene TRBD1, 5 bases. This CDR3 has 19 amino acids. Deletions cut 0 bases from V and 2 bases from J, with 25 bases between. The germline gives CDR1 SQVTM, CDR2 ANQGSEA. The CDR3 DNA reads as TGCAGCGTTGAAGATGGCGGGTCAGGGCAAGGGGTAATAAACTATGGCTACACCTTC. As protein: CSVEDGGSGQGVINYGYTF.

The V gene is TRBV20-1, the J gene TRBJ2-1; 9 bases fit TRBD2. The V and J ends lost 6 bases and 6 bases, in that order; junction bases with no gene match: 6. CDR1 is DFQATT and CDR2 is SNEGSKA in the germline V gene (reference sequence). The CDR3 length is 13 residues. CDR3 DNA: TGCAGTGCACGGACTAGCGCTGCCAATGAGCAGTTCTTC. Translating gives CSARTSAANEQFF.

J is TRBJ2-7 and V is TRBV13; 7 bases agree with TRBD2. This CDR3 contains 15 residues. J was trimmed by 4 bases and V by 0 bases; bases with no gene match: 6. The germline gives CDR1 PRHDT, CDR2 FYEKMQ (reference sequence). The CDR3 DNA follows: TGTGCCAGCAGCTTAGGCCGAGCGGGAACATACGAGCAGTACTTC. The encoded protein is CASSLGRAGTYEQYF.

The V gene is TRBV5-6, the J gene TRBJ2-1, with 13 bases fitting TRBD2. Germline trimming cut 4 bases from V and 7 bases from J; bases unmatched to any gene: 11. This CDR3 comprises 17 residues. CDR1 is SGHDT, CDR2 YYEEEE, per germline. In DNA, the CDR3 is TGTGCCAGCAGCATAGGACTAGCGGGAGTGTATTGGAATGAGCAGTTCTTC. It is translated as CASSIGLAGVYWNEQFF.

The chain employs TRBV20-1 and TRBJ2-1, with 10 bases lining up with TRBD2. The CDR3 sequence is 14 residues long. In germline, CDR1 is DFQATT, CDR2 SNEGSKA (reference sequence). V was clipped by 0 bases and J by 9 bases; unmatched bases: 5. CDR3 loop: CSARDSSGRGEQFF. The CDR3 region has the DNA TGCAGTGCTAGAGATTCGAGCGGGAGGGGTGAGCAGTTCTTC.

The chain couples TRBV29-1 to TRBJ2-7; D is undetermined. This CDR3 spans 13 amino acids. V shed 4 bases and J shed 2 bases, with 12 bases lying between them. The germline CDR1 and CDR2 sequences are SQVTM and ANQGSEA. CDR3 coding DNA: TGCAGCGTTGTGCTCGGAAACGCCTACGAGCAGTACTTC. This translates into CSVVLGNAYEQYF.

V gene TRBV9 combines with J gene TRBJ1-2; no clear D. CDR3 length: 14 amino acids. Between the trimmed V and J ends, which lost 0 bases and 4 bases, there was a span of 10 bases. In germline, CDR1 is SGDLS, CDR2 YYNGEE. This CDR3 is CASSVDQVPYGYTF. CDR3 sequence (DNA): TGTGCCAGCAGCGTAGACCAAGTCCCCTATGGCTACACCTTC.

The chain links TRBV29-1 to TRBJ1-2; D is unclear. Looked up from germline, CDR1 is SQVTM and CDR2 is ANQGSEA. The length of the CDR3 is 13 residues. Trimming removed 0 bases from V and 4 bases from J, with 9 bases in between. The CDR3 DNA sequence: TGCAGCGTTGAAGATCCGGAGAGCTATGGCTACACCTTC. This sequence encodes CSVEDPESYGYTF.

The chain employs TRBV20-1 and TRBJ2-2; TRBD1 or TRBD2 may be the D gene (5 bases each). CDR3 length: 14 residues. Germline assignment: CDR1 DFQATT and CDR2 SNEGSKA (reference sequence). The V end lost 6 bases, the J end lost 5 bases, and 16 bases lay between the germline ends. The CDR3 DNA sequence: TGCAGTGCGAGTGGGACCAAAACTACCGGGGAGCTGTTTTTT. Its protein product is CSASGTKTTGELFF.

The chain is built from TRBV25-1 and TRBJ2-7; tentatively, D is TRBD2 (6 bases). There are 11 residues in the CDR3. The germline V gene encodes CDR1 MGHDK and CDR2 SYGVNS. V lost 7 bases to trimming and J lost 3 bases, with 7 bases between them. Here the CDR3 DNA reads TGTGCCAGCACGGGAGTCTACGAGCAGTACTTC. This codes for CASTGVYEQYF.

This chain joins TRBV28 and TRBJ1-2; 9 bases line up with TRBD1. There are 15 residues in the CDR3. Germline V lookup: CDR1 MDHEN, CDR2 SYDVKM. With 2 bases clipped from V and 10 bases from J, the junction kept 11 bases outside the gene matches. CDR3 coding DNA: TGTGCCAGCAGTTTACTCCGACAGGGGGTCGGGATCTACACCTTC. This gives the protein CASSLLRQGVGIYTF.

V is TRBV7-9 and J is TRBJ1-2; 7 nucleotides match TRBD1. The CDR3 spans 13 residues. V was clipped by 4 bases and J by 4 bases; unmatched bases: 3. Looked up from germline, CDR1 is SEHNR and CDR2 is FQNEAQ (reference sequence). The CDR3 DNA sequence: TGTGCCAGCAGCTCCCGACAGGGCTATGGCTACACCTTC. It yields the protein CASSSRQGYGYTF.

This chain connects TRBV12-3 or TRBV12-4 to TRBJ2-3; a possible D gene is TRBD2 (6 bases). CDR3 size: 13 residues. Trimming removed 7 bases from V and 3 bases from J, with 11 bases in between. The CDR3 coding sequence is TGTGCCAGCACCCCCGGAGGGACAGATACGCAGTATTTT. As protein: CASTPGGTDTQYF.

The chain combines TRBV18 with TRBJ2-5; TRBD1 might be the D (5 bases). Trimming cost V 0 bases and J 2 bases, with 7 bases left between them. Germline assignment: CDR1 KGHSH and CDR2 LQKENI. The CDR3 is made up of 14 amino acids. CDR3 DNA sequence: TGTGCCAGCTCACCACCGCCAGGGCAAGAGACCCAGTACTTC. It codes for CASSPPPGQETQYF.

This clonotype was picked up one time. The chain couples TRBV28 to TRBJ2-4; D is undetermined. CDR1 and CDR2 (germline): MDHEN, SYDVKM. The CDR3 loop spans 14 amino acids. Trimming left V 1 base short and J 4 bases short, with 8 bases between. CDR3 protein: CASSLFGEKNIQYF. DNA for the CDR3: TGTGCCAGCAGTTTATTTGGGGAAAAAAACATTCAGTACTTC.

This rearrangement joins TRBV7-9 to TRBJ2-3; the match to TRBD2 covers 7 bases. Germline trimming cut 5 bases from V and 2 bases from J; bases unmatched to any gene: 7. Per germline, CDR1 SEHNR and CDR2 FQNEAQ (reference sequence). This CDR3 comprises 15 residues. CDR3 in amino acids: CASSMRGGDTDTQYF. Here the CDR3 DNA reads TGTGCCAGCAGCATGAGGGGAGGGGACACAGATACGCAGTATTTT.

This chain uses TRBV7-8 with TRBJ2-5, with D unclear. Germline assignment: CDR1 SGHVS and CDR2 FQNEAQ. This CDR3 contains 14 residues. The V gene lost 5 bases and the J gene lost 5 bases, with 15 bases spanning the gap. CDR3 DNA: TGTGCCAGCAGCCGCGGATCCTATGGGGAGACCCAGTACTTC. Translated: CASSRGSYGETQYF.

The count of this clonotype is one. This chain connects TRBV28 to TRBJ2-7; maybe TRBD1 (6 bases). V was pared by 7 bases and J by 4 bases, with 14 bases between. In germline, CDR1 is MDHEN, CDR2 SYDVKM. The CDR3 runs to 13 residues. The DNA of the CDR3 is TGTGCCAGCAAAAGGCCAGGGGTATACGAGCAGTACTTC. It encodes CASKRPGVYEQYF.

The V gene is TRBV13, the J gene TRBJ1-2; D not certain. With 0 bases removed from V and 2 bases from J, the gap between germline ends came to 4 bases. Germline V gene sequence: CDR1 PRHDT, CDR2 FYEKMQ (reference sequence). The CDR3 covers 13 residues. The DNA of the CDR3 is TGTGCCAGCAGCTTAGGGACCAACTATGGCTACACCTTC. Encoded protein: CASSLGTNYGYTF.

The CDR3 is CAIRTGGLFNQPQHF. The CDR3 DNA follows: TGTGCCATTCGGACAGGGGGCCTTTTCAATCAGCCCCAGCATTTT. The J gene is TRBJ1-5, the V gene TRBV28; 11 nucleotides line up with TRBD1. Germline V gene lookup returns CDR1 MDHEN and CDR2 SYDVKM. The CDR3 has 15 residues. V lost 10 bases and J lost 3; bases outside the gene matches: 8.

The chain employs TRBV12-3 or TRBV12-4 and TRBJ2-5; D gene unclear. Trimming shortened V by 4 bases and J by 3 bases, and 12 bases separated the two germline ends. This CDR3 region has 14 residues. CDR3 residues: CASSSPTDKETQYF. The CDR3 DNA reads as TGTGCCAGCAGTTCACCGACGGATAAAGAGACCCAGTACTTC.

This rearrangement joins TRBV29-1 to TRBJ2-2, with a possible D match to TRBD2 (5 bases). CDR1 SQVTM and CDR2 ANQGSEA come from the germline V gene. Trimming pared 1 base from V and 3 bases from J, leaving 9 bases between. This CDR3 contains 14 residues. The CDR3 is CSVEGTLYTGELFF. In DNA, the CDR3 is TGCAGCGTTGAAGGGACTCTCTACACCGGGGAGCTGTTTTTT.

The rearrangement joins TRBV27 to TRBJ2-7; no firm D call. The CDR3 runs to 13 residues. V lost 3 bases to trimming and J lost 0 bases, with 6 bases between them. Germline lookup yields CDR1 MNHEY and CDR2 SMNVEV (reference sequence). This chain's CDR3 is CASSFQLSYEQYF. The DNA for the CDR3 is TGTGCCAGCAGTTTCCAGCTCTCCTACGAGCAGTACTTC.

The CDR3 reads CASSPQTGQKAASYEQYF. In DNA form, the CDR3 reads TGCGCCAGCAGTCCCCAGACAGGCCAAAAGGCAGCCTCCTACGAGCAGTACTTC. This chain connects TRBV23-1 to TRBJ2-7, with D perhaps matching TRBD1 (6 bases). TRBV23-1 is placed among ORFs of uncertain function. The V end was cut by 4 bases, the J end by 0 bases, with 22 bases between. The CDR3 contains 18 residues.

CDR3 DNA sequence: TGTGCCAGCAGCGTATCGGGCGACACCTACGAGCAGTACTTC. This codes for CASSVSGDTYEQYF. The rearrangement joins TRBV9 to TRBJ2-7; D not certain. Between the trimmed V and J ends, which lost 1 base and 2 bases, there was a span of 10 bases. CDR3 length: 14 residues. Germline V gives CDR1 SGDLS, CDR2 YYNGEE.

The chain is built from TRBV11-2 and TRBJ2-1; no reliable D call. V lost 4 bases, J lost 7 bases, and 14 bases lay in between. CDR1 is SGHAT, CDR2 FQNNGV, per germline. The length of the CDR3 is 14 residues. Written as DNA, the CDR3 is TGTGCCAGCAGCTCCCCAGAGTCAGGAAATGAGCAGTTCTTC. Protein: CASSSPESGNEQFF.

This chain connects TRBV27 to TRBJ2-1; 11 nucleotides line up with TRBD1. The germline V gene encodes CDR1 MNHEY and CDR2 SMNVEV (reference sequence). This CDR3 contains 15 residues. J gave up 9 bases and V 7 bases, and 11 bases lay outside the gene matches. CDR3 sequence reads: CASTPGQGAVGEQFF. As DNA, the CDR3 is TGTGCCAGCACTCCCGGACAGGGGGCGGTCGGTGAGCAGTTCTTC.

The count of this clonotype is one. The chain links TRBV9 to TRBJ1-1; D perhaps matches TRBD1 (6 bases). This CDR3 has 13 residues. Germline CDR1 is SGDLS and CDR2 is YYNGEE. Trimming removed 4 bases at V and 5 bases at J, with 12 bases between. CDR3 nucleotide sequence: TGTGCCAGCAGCAAAGTAGGGGGAACTGAAGCTTTCTTT. Translation: CASSKVGGTEAFF.